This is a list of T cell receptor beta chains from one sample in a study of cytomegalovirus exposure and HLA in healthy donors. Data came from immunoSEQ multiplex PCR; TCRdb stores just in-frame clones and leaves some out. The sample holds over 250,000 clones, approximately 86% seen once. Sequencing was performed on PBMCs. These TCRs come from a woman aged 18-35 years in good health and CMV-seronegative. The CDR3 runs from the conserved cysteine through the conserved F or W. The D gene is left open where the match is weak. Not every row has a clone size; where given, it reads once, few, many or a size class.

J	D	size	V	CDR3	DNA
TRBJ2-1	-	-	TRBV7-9	CASSRESDKFF	TGTGCCAGCAGTCGAGAGTCCGACAAGTTCTTC
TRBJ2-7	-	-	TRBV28	CASSLYLGSSYEQYF	TGTGCCAGCAGTTTATATCTGGGGAGCTCCTACGAGCAGTACTTC
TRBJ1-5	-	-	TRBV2	CASTREGDSNQPQHF	TGTGCCAGCACCCGAGAGGGGGATAGCAATCAGCCCCAGCATTTT
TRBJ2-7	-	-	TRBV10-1	CASSTGQFYEQYF	TGCGCCAGCAGTACCGGACAGTTCTACGAGCAGTACTTC
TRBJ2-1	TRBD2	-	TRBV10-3	CAISVFGGSNSYNEQFF	TGTGCCATCAGTGTATTCGGCGGGAGCAACTCCTACAATGAGCAGTTCTTC
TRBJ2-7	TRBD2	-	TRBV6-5	CASSYPGLAGNEQYF	TGTGCCAGCAGTTACCCGGGACTAGCGGGAAACGAGCAGTACTTC
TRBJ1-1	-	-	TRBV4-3	CASSQTTVPNTEAFF	TGCGCCAGCAGCCAGACGACAGTACCGAACACTGAAGCTTTCTTT
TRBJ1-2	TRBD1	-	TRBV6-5	CASRRRQGRNYGYTF	TGTGCCAGCAGGCGACGACAGGGGAGGAACTATGGCTACACCTTC
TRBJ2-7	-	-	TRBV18	CASSSREGSYEQYF	TGTGCCAGCTCGAGCCGTGAGGGATCCTACGAGCAGTACTTC
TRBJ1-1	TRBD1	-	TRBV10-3	CAISPGTGFTEAFF	TGTGCCATCAGTCCCGGGACAGGGTTCACTGAAGCTTTCTTT
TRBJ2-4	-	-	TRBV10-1	CASSSAEAKNIQYF	TGCGCCAGCAGTAGCGCGGAGGCCAAAAACATTCAGTACTTC
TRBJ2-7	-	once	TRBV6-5	CASRRGNSYEQYF	TGTGCCAGCAGAAGGGGGAATTCCTACGAGCAGTACTTC
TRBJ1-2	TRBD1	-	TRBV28	CASSPSTRTGTTYGYTF	TGTGCCAGCAGCCCTTCCACCCGGACAGGGACTACCTATGGCTACACCTTC
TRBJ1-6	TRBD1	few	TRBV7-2	CASSLIGATGGSPLHF	TGTGCCAGCAGCTTAATTGGGGCAACAGGGGGATCACCCCTCCACTTT
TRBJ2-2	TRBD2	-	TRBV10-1	CASSVVRLAGGANTGELFF	TGCGCCAGCAGTGTGGTCCGACTAGCGGGGGGGGCGAACACCGGGGAGCTGTTTTTT
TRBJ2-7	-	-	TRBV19	CASSMATGSYEQYF	TGTGCCAGTAGTATGGCGACAGGTTCCTACGAGCAGTACTTC
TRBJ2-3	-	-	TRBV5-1	CASSTGTPVDTQYF	TGCGCCAGCAGCACAGGGACACCGGTAGATACGCAGTATTTT
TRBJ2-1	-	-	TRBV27	CASSLVTGTYYNEQFF	TGTGCCAGCAGTTTAGTTACCGGGACTTATTACAATGAGCAGTTCTTC
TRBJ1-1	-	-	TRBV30	CAWSDTWNTEAFF	TGTGCCTGGAGTGACACCTGGAACACTGAAGCTTTCTTT
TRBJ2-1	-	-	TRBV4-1	CASSQSTGSKGGQFF	TGCGCCAGCAGCCAATCTACCGGGTCCAAAGGGGGGCAGTTCTTC
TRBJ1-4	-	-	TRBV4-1	CATRSHTVTNEKLFF	TGCGCCACCCGCAGTCATACAGTTACTAATGAAAAACTGTTTTTT
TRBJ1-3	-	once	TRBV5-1	CASSSRAVGEPGNTIYF	TGCGCCAGCAGCTCGAGGGCTGTAGGTGAACCTGGAAACACCATATATTTT
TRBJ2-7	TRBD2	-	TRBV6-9	CASSSPPRLACYEQYF	TGTGCCAGCAGTTCTCCTCCCCGACTAGCGTGCTACGAGCAGTACTTC
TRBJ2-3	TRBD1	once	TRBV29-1	CSGEGGQGDADTQYF	TGCAGCGGCGAGGGGGGACAGGGGGACGCAGATACGCAGTATTTT
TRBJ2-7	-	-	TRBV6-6	CVSKGGAHPYEQYF	TGTGTTTCTAAGGGGGGGGCGCACCCCTACGAGCAGTACTTC
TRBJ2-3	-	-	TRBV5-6	CATVLTDTQYF	TGTGCCACGGTTCTCACAGATACGCAGTATTTT
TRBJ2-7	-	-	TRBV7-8	CASSKQGSEQYF	TGTGCCAGCAGCAAACAGGGTTCCGAGCAGTACTTC
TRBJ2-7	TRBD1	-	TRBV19	CASSMGTGSSYEQYF	TGTGCCAGTAGTATGGGGACAGGGAGCTCCTACGAGCAGTACTTC
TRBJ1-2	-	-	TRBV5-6	CASSLEIESYTF	TGTGCCAGCAGCTTGGAAATTGAGAGCTACACCTTC
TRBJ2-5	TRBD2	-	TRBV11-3	CASSLAGGPGETQYF	TGTGCCAGCAGCTTAGCGGGAGGGCCTGGAGAGACCCAGTACTTC
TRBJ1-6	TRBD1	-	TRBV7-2	CASSSDRGRSPLHF	TGTGCCAGCAGCTCGGACAGGGGTCGCTCACCCCTCCACTTT
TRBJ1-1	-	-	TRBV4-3	CASSQDLVSLTEAFF	TGCGCCAGCAGCCAAGATCTAGTGAGCCTCACTGAAGCTTTCTTT
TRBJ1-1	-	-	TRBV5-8	CASSLGQTMWNTEAFF	TGTGCCAGCAGCTTGGGACAGACGATGTGGAACACTGAAGCTTTCTTT
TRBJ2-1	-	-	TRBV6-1	CASTLTIDNEQFF	TGTGCCAGCACCCTGACTATCGACAATGAGCAGTTCTTC
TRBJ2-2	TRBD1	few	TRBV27	CASRADRVIDGELFF	TGTGCCAGCAGGGCCGACAGGGTAATTGACGGGGAGCTGTTTTTT
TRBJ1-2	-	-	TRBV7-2	CASTLTFTGSNYGYTF	TGTGCCAGCACCCTCACATTCACAGGGTCTAACTATGGCTACACCTTC
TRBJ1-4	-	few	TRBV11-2	CASSWGLMELFF	TGTGCCAGCAGCTGGGGACTGATGGAACTGTTTTTT
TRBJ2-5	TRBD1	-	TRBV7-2	CASSPRGAGGFGETQYF	TGTGCCAGCAGCCCCCGCGGTGCAGGGGGCTTTGGAGAGACCCAGTACTTC
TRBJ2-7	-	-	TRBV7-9	CASSFGFEQYF	TGTGCCAGCAGCTTCGGTTTCGAGCAGTACTTC
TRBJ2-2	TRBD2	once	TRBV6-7	CASSGTSGGDGGELFF	TGTGCCAGCAGCGGCACTAGCGGGGGGGACGGCGGGGAGCTGTTTTTT
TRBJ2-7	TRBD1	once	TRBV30	CAWSVAGGPYEQYF	TGTGCCTGGAGTGTAGCAGGGGGACCCTACGAGCAGTACTTC
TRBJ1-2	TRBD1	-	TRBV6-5	CASSDLDRGDYGYTF	TGTGCCAGCAGTGACTTGGACAGGGGGGACTATGGCTACACCTTC
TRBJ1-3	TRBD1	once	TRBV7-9	CASSPPKGALGNTIYF	TGTGCCAGCAGCCCCCCCAAGGGGGCGCTTGGAAACACCATATATTTT
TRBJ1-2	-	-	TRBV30	CAWSEGGFYGYTF	TGTGCCTGGAGTGAAGGAGGATTCTATGGCTACACCTTC
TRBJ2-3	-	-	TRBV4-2	CASSQAYAVSSTDTQYF	TGTGCCAGCAGCCAAGCCTACGCTGTTTCTAGCACAGATACGCAGTATTTT
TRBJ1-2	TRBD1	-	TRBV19	CASTLRDRANYGYTF	TGTGCCAGTACCCTTAGAGACAGGGCTAACTATGGCTACACCTTC
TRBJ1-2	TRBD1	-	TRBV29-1	CSSRTGFQGDYGYTF	TGCAGCTCGAGGACAGGGTTCCAAGGGGACTATGGCTACACCTTC
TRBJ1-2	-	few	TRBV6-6	CASSSQGTGYTF	TGTGCCAGCAGTTCCCAGGGGACGGGCTACACCTTC
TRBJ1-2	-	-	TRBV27	CASSRRDSNYGYTF	TGTGCCAGCAGCCGGCGCGACAGTAACTATGGCTACACCTTC
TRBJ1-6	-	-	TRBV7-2	CASSLRSSYNSPLHF	TGTGCCAGCAGCTTAAGGAGCTCCTATAATTCACCCCTCCACTTT
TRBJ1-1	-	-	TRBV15	CATSRGGTGGTTEAFF	TGTGCCACCAGCAGGGGGGGGACGGGCGGAACCACTGAAGCTTTCTTT
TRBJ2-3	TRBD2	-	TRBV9	CASSPLWGGADTQYF	TGTGCCAGCAGCCCCCTGTGGGGGGGGGCAGATACGCAGTATTTT
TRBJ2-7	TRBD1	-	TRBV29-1	CSVLGQDAYEQYF	TGCAGCGTCCTGGGACAGGATGCCTACGAGCAGTACTTC
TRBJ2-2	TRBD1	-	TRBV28	CASCRDRGMSGELFF	TGTGCCAGCTGCAGGGACAGGGGCATGTCCGGGGAGCTGTTTTTT
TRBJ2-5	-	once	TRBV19	CASTNNWGRGQETQYF	TGTGCCAGTACTAATAACTGGGGGCGAGGGCAAGAGACCCAGTACTTC
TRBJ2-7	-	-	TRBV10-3	CASRREGEQYF	TGTGCCTCCCGCAGGGAAGGCGAGCAGTACTTC
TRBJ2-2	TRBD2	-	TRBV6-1	CASSETSGSSGELFF	TGTGCCAGCAGTGAGACTAGCGGGAGTTCCGGGGAGCTGTTTTTT
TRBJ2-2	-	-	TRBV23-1	CATKPFRGNTGELFF	TGCGCCACCAAACCCTTTAGAGGGAACACCGGGGAGCTGTTTTTT
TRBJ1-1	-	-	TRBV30	CAWSVLPGNTEAFF	TGTGCCTGGAGTGTACTTCCAGGGAACACTGAAGCTTTCTTT